This T cell receptor beta chain was recovered during a study of early T cells in non-severe SARS-CoV-2 infection. Overall study context: The study sequenced bulk RNA from unsorted whole blood, with chains unpaired.

Whole-study findings and limits: VDJdb matches were skewed toward anti-spike CD8 T cell responses.

The germline V and J ends were trimmed by 5 bases and 7 bases, with 18 bases remaining between them. Germline V lookup: CDR1 SGHTA, CDR2 FQGTGA. The CDR3 length is 15 residues. This clonotype has a count of ten or more. What it binds is not known. One entry per CDR3 protein results from TCRdb running MiXCR on the 5' RACE reads. The sample contains tens of thousands of distinct CDR3 sequences, around a tenth of which appear only once. The chain is built from TRBV7-3 and TRBJ2-1, with a tentative D call TRBD2 (6 bases). The TCR originated in an adult who was a healthcare worker with PCR-confirmed SARS-CoV-2 infection or an uninfected control (not recorded which). Source material: whole blood. This CDR3 reads CASSPRRGTLNEQFF. Written as DNA, the CDR3 is TGTGCCAGCAGCCCCCGCCGGGGGACCCTGAATGAGCAGTTCTTC.